This T cell receptor beta chain originates from a study of siplizumab effects on memory and regulatory T cells. Study-wide results and limits: A minor share of alloreactive clones matched unstimulated subsets. Contribution to the alloresponse seemed major for naive T cells, which also seemed more diverse than memory cells.

Germline V gives CDR1 MGHRA, CDR2 YSYEKL. After removal of 0 bases from V and 2 bases from J, the junction contained 2 bases not matched to a gene. The CDR3 extends over 15 amino acids. Comment on this clone: Its antigen is still unknown.

The data were produced by immunoSEQ multiplex PCR, yet TCRdb's version contains in-frame clones alone and is incomplete. The table lists about 110,000 clones, approximately 90% of them singletons, with 0.65% to 0.9% in the top ten. This receptor was obtained from a human donor in good health. V is TRBV4-1 and J is TRBJ2-3, with TRBD1 identical over 7 bases. The source material was Tregs sorted from blood. CDR3 DNA: TGCGCCAGCAGCCAAGACGGGACAGACACAGATACGCAGTATTTT. Residues: CASSQDGTDTDTQYF.